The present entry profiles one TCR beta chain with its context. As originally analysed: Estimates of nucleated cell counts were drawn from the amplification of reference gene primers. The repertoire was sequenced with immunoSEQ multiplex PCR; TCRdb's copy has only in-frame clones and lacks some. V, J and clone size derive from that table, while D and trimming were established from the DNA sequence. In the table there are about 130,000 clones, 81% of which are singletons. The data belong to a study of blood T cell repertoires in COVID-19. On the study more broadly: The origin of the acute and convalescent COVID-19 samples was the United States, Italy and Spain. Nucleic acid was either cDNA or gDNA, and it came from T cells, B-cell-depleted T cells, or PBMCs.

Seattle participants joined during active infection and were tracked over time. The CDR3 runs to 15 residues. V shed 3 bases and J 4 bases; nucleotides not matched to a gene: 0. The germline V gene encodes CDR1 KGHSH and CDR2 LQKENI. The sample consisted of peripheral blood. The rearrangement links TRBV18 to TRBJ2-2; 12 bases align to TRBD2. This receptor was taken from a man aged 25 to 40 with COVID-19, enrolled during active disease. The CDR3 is CASSPGLAGTGELFF. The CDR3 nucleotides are TGTGCCAGCTCACCGGGACTAGCGGGCACCGGGGAGCTGTTTTTT.